The present T cell receptor (beta chain) was sequenced within a study of blood T cell repertoires in COVID-19. About the study: Sites across the United States, Italy and Spain contributed samples from acute and convalescent COVID-19.

CDR1 is SQVTM and CDR2 is ANQGSEA in the germline V gene. The CDR3 is made up of 10 amino acids. Only a few counts were recorded for this clone. Sequencing was performed with immunoSEQ multiplex PCR; in TCRdb, only in-frame clones are kept and a portion is missing. In the table there are some 70,000 clones, approximately 83% of which are singletons. This rearrangement joins TRBV29-1 to TRBJ2-7; the D gene is possibly TRBD2 (5 bases). Source material: peripheral blood. The sequence derives from a woman in her fifties or sixties with acute or convalescent COVID-19. In nucleotides, the CDR3 is TGCAGTGCCGGGGACTACGAGCAGTACTTC. Translated: CSAGDYEQYF.